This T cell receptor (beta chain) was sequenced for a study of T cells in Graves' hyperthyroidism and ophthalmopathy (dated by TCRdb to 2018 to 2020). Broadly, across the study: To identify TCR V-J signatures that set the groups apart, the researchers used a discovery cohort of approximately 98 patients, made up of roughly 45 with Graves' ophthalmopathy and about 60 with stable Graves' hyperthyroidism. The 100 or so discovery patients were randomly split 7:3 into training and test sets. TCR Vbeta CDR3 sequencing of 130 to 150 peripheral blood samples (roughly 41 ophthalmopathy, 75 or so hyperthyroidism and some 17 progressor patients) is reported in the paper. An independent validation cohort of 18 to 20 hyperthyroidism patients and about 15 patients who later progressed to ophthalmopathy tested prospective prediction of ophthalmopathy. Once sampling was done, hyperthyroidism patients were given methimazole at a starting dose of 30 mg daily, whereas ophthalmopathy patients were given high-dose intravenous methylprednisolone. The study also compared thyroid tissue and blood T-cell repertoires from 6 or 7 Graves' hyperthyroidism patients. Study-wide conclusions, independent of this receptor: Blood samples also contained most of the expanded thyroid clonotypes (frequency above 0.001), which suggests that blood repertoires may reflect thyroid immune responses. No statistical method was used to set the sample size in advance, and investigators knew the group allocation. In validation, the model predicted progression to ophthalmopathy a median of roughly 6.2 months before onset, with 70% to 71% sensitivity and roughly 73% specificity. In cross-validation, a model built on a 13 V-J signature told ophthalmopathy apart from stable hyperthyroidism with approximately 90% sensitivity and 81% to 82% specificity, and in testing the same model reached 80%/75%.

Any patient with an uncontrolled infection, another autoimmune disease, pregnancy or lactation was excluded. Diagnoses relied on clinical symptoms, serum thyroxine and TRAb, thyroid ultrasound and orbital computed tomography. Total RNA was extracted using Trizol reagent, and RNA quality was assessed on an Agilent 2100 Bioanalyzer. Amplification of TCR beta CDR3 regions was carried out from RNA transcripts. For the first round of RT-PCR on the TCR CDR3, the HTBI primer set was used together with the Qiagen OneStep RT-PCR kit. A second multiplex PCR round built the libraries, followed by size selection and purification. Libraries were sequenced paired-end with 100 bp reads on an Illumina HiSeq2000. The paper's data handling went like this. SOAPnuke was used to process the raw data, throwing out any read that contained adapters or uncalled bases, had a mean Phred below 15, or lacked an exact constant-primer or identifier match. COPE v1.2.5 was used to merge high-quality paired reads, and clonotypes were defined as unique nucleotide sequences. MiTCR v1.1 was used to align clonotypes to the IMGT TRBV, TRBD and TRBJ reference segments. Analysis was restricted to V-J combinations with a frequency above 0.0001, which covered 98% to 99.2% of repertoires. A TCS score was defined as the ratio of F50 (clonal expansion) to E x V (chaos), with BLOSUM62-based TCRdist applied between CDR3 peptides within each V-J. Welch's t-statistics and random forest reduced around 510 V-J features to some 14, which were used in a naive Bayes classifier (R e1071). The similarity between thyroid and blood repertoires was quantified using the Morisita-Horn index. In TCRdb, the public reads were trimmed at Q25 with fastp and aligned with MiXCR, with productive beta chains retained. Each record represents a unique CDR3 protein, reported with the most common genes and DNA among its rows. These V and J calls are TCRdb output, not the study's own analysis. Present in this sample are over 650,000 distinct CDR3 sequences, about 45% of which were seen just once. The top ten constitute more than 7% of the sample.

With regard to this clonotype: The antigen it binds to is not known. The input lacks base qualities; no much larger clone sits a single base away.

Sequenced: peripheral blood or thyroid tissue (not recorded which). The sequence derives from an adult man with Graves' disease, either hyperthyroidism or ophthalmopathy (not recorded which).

The bases are TGTGCCAGCAGTTTCAGATCAACTAATGAAAAACTGTTTTTT. Translated, this gives CASSFRSTNEKLFF. The chain is made from TRBV12-3 or TRBV12-4 and TRBJ1-4; no confident D gene assignment can be made. V loses 3 bases of germline sequence and J loses 0 bases, and the interval between the two ends is 5 bases. Including the terminal cysteine and phenylalanine, the CDR3 comprises 14 residues. The DNA shown is the 42-base CDR3, in frame from base 1.